Each of the 15 T cell receptor beta chains below was sequenced from the same sample in a study of long-term antiretroviral therapy in people with HIV. The assay, immunoSEQ v3.0, was run at survey level. Libraries were prepared by immunoSEQ multiplex PCR; TCRdb keeps only in-frame clonotypes and omits some of them. The table lists around 19,000 clones, 60% to 85% of them singletons. The specimen was unsorted PBMCs, collected at the start of antiretroviral therapy. These receptors originate from a man aged 25 to 45 with HIV.

This clone was detected a few times. The CDR3 sequence is CATSRATGGHQPQHF. The CDR3 DNA reads TGTGCCACCAGCAGAGCGACAGGGGGCCATCAGCCCCAGCATTTT. The chain combines TRBV15 with TRBJ1-5, with 10 bases matching TRBD1. Per the germline V gene, CDR1 is LNHNV and CDR2 is YYDKDF (reference sequence). J was trimmed by 5 bases and V by 1 base; bases with no gene match: 2. This CDR3 has 15 residues.

This chain links TRBV27 with TRBJ2-5, with D possibly TRBD2 on 6 matching bases. V lost 5 bases, J lost 5 bases, and 12 bases lay in between. Germline CDR1 MNHEY, CDR2 SMNVEV (reference sequence). This CDR3 comprises 13 residues. The chain's CDR3 is CASSGWEEETQYF. Written as DNA, the CDR3 is TGTGCCAGCAGTGGGTGGGAGGAGGAGACCCAGTACTTC.

The genes are TRBV6-6 and TRBJ2-1, with TRBD2 identical over 9 bases. J gave up 7 bases and V 2 bases, and 6 bases lay outside the gene matches. The CDR3 is made up of 15 amino acids. The germline CDR1 and CDR2 sequences are MNHNY and SVGAGI (reference sequence). CDR3 residues: CASSYRGGALNEQFF. CDR3 DNA: TGTGCCAGCAGTTACCGCGGGGGGGCCTTAAATGAGCAGTTCTTC.

This chain uses TRBV28 with TRBJ1-1; TRBD1 aligns across 11 bases. The CDR3 covers 13 residues. J lost 4 bases, V lost 10 bases, and 5 bases had no gene match. Germline-derived CDR1 and CDR2 are MDHEN and SYDVKM. In DNA form, the CDR3 reads TGTGCCACCTCGGACAGGGGGCTCACTGAAGCTTTCTTT. It encodes CATSDRGLTEAFF.

The chain joins TRBV4-3 to TRBJ1-2; no clear D. The CDR3 has 12 residues. The germline V gene has CDR1 LGHNA and CDR2 YSLEER. V lost 4 bases and J 6 bases, leaving 9 bases between the germline ends. CDR3 DNA: TGCGCCAGCAGCCTAGGGAGTAATGGCTACACCTTC. Its protein is CASSLGSNGYTF.

This sequence joins TRBV4-2 and TRBJ2-3, with 12 bases aligning to TRBD2. The ends lost 4 bases at V and 5 bases at J; junction bases unmatched: 1. Per the germline V gene, CDR1 is LGHNA and CDR2 is YNFKEQ. The CDR3 is 14 residues long. The CDR3 spells CASSPGLAGDTQYF. In DNA form, the CDR3 reads TGTGCCAGCAGCCCGGGACTAGCGGGAGATACGCAGTATTTT.

The chain carries TRBV7-9 and TRBJ2-2; D not resolved. V lost 5 bases and J 6 bases, leaving 7 bases between the germline ends. CDR3 size: 12 residues. Per germline, CDR1 SEHNR and CDR2 FQNEAQ (reference sequence). CDR3 nucleotide sequence: TGTGCCAGCAGCCTCGGACCCGGGGAGCTGTTTTTT. As protein: CASSLGPGELFF.

In its sample, this clone is large (0.1 to 1%). The chain couples TRBV6-1 to TRBJ1-5; no definite D call. The CDR3 runs 14 residues. Germline V gives CDR1 MNHNS, CDR2 SASEGT. V was pared by 11 bases and J by 4 bases, with 18 bases between. CDR3 residues: CASRRLGLNQPQHF. The CDR3 DNA sequence: TGTGCCTCCCGTCGATTGGGGTTGAATCAGCCCCAGCATTTT.

The V call is TRBV27, the J call TRBJ2-7; the match to TRBD1 covers 9 bases. The CDR3 covers 16 residues. Germline-derived CDR1 and CDR2 are MNHEY and SMNVEV (reference sequence). The J segment lost 7 bases and the V segment lost 5 bases, leaving 15 bases of the junction unmatched. The CDR3 DNA reads TGTGCCAGCAGTAGACTAACAGGGGGCAACGGATGGGAGCAGTACTTC. Translating it yields CASSRLTGGNGWEQYF.

V gene TRBV18 combines with J gene TRBJ1-5; no definite D call. CDR1 and CDR2 from the germline V gene are KGHSH and LQKENI. V lost 8 bases and J lost 2, with 16 bases in between. The CDR3 totals 15 residues. The CDR3 sequence: CASPKAHVGNQPQHF. CDR3 nucleotides: TGTGCCAGCCCAAAGGCCCATGTGGGCAATCAGCCCCAGCATTTT.

V gene TRBV9 combines with J gene TRBJ2-7; no firm D call. CDR3 length: 13 amino acids. The germline V gene has CDR1 SGDLS and CDR2 YYNGEE. V lost 3 bases and J lost 5, with 12 bases in between. In DNA form, the CDR3 reads TGTGCCAGCAGCGCTGACGGAGTAGACGAGCAGTACTTC. Its translation: CASSADGVDEQYF.

The V and J genes are TRBV6-5 and TRBJ2-6; D call uncertain. The CDR3 covers 16 residues. Trimming stripped 4 bases from V and 0 bases from J, with 10 bases between. The germline gives CDR1 MNHEY, CDR2 SVGAGI. CDR3 bases: TGTGCCAGCAGTTCGGGCCGCCACTCTGGGGCCAACGTCCTGACTTTC. As protein: CASSSGRHSGANVLTF.

This chain links TRBV7-9 with TRBJ2-1; no clear D gene. Germline V gene lookup returns CDR1 SEHNR and CDR2 FQNEAQ (reference sequence). The CDR3 has 15 residues. V was cut by 3 bases and J by 8 bases, with 17 bases left in between. The DNA of the CDR3 is TGTGCCAGCAGCTTTGTCACTCCCGCACGGGATGAGCAGTTCTTC. Protein: CASSFVTPARDEQFF.

This rearrangement joins TRBV4-3 to TRBJ1-5; unclear D gene. The CDR3 loop spans 13 amino acids. Trimming removed 2 bases at V and 4 bases at J, with 6 bases between. Germline V gene data show CDR1 as LGHNA and CDR2 as YSLEER. The CDR3 coding sequence is TGCGCCAGCAGCCAATACGGTAATCAGCCCCAGCATTTT. Protein product: CASSQYGNQPQHF.

The chain uses TRBV27 and TRBJ1-2; D ambiguous. The CDR3 loop spans 15 amino acids. Germline V gives CDR1 MNHEY, CDR2 SMNVEV (reference sequence). Trimming removed 5 bases at V and 4 bases at J, with 17 bases between. This CDR3 reads CASSPLPARTYGYTF. As DNA, the CDR3 is TGTGCCAGCAGTCCACTCCCCGCTCGAACCTATGGCTACACCTTC.